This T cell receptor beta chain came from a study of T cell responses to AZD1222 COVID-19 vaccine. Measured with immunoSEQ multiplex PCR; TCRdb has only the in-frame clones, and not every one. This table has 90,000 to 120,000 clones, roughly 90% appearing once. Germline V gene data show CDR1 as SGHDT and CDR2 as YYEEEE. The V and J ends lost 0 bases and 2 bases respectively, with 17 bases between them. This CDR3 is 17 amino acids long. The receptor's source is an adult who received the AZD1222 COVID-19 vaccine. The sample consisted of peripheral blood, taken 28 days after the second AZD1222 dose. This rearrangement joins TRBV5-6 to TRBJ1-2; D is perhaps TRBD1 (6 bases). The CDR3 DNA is TGTGCCAGCAGCTTGGAACAGGGTGGCCTCACAAACTATGGCTACACCTTC. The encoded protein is CASSLEQGGLTNYGYTF.